The 18 T cell receptor beta chains reported below all come from one sample, sequenced in a study of T cell responses to AZD1222 COVID-19 vaccine. Assay used: immunoSEQ multiplex PCR; TCRdb lists only in-frame clones, some missing. The table records about 150,000 clones, just under 95% of them present only once. Specimen: peripheral blood, collected on day 0 of AZD1222 vaccination. The receptors here all came from an adult in good health.

The chain is built from TRBV29-1 and TRBJ1-1; TRBD1 might be the D (5 bases). This CDR3 spans 14 amino acids. The germline V and J ends were trimmed by 5 bases and 2 bases, with 15 bases remaining between them. CDR1 is SQVTM and CDR2 is ANQGSEA in the germline V gene. CDR3 loop: CSVLGVSGNTEAFF. The CDR3 DNA reads TGCAGCGTTTTGGGGGTGAGTGGAAACACTGAAGCTTTCTTT.

The CDR3 loop reads CASSPANTGELFF. The CDR3, as DNA: TGCGCCAGCAGCCCCGCGAACACCGGGGAGCTGTTTTTT. This chain uses TRBV5-1 with TRBJ2-2; D remains unclear. The CDR3 contains 13 residues. Germline CDR1 and CDR2: SGHRS and YFSETQ. Between the trimmed V and J ends, which lost 4 bases and 0 bases, there was a span of 4 bases.

J is TRBJ1-2 and V is TRBV15, with D possibly being TRBD1 (5 bases). CDR3 size: 15 residues. CDR1 and CDR2 from the germline V gene are LNHNV and YYDKDF (reference sequence). Trimming pared 2 bases from V and 4 bases from J, leaving 14 bases between. The CDR3 nucleotides are TGTGCCACCAGCAGAACCCAGGGCCCAATCTATGGCTACACCTTC. It encodes CATSRTQGPIYGYTF. Filled out from reference TRBV15 and TRBJ1-2, the complete variable domain reads DAMVIQNPRYQVTQFGKPVTLSCSQTLNHNVMYWYQQKSSQAPKLLFHYYDKDFNNEADTPDNFQSRRPNTSFCFLDIRSPGLGDTAMYLCATSRTQGPIYGYTFGSGTRLTVV.

This chain's CDR3 is CASSFSGLLEFF. CDR3 bases: TGTGCCAGCAGCTTCTCGGGGCTCCTCGAGTTCTTC. This sequence joins TRBV11-3 and TRBJ2-1; D assignment may be TRBD1 or TRBD2 (5 bases each). This CDR3 is 12 amino acids long. V lost 3 bases to trimming and J lost 14 bases, with 14 bases between them. The germline V gene encodes CDR1 SGHNT and CDR2 YENEEA.

This chain links TRBV11-2 with TRBJ1-1, with TRBD1 as a possible D gene (5 bases). Trimming pared 5 bases from V and 2 bases from J, leaving 21 bases between. The V gene's germline CDR1 is SGHAT and CDR2 FQNNGV. The CDR3 is 17 amino acids. The CDR3 loop is CASSPLGQGNPNTEAFF. DNA of the CDR3: TGTGCCAGCAGCCCATTGGGTCAGGGAAATCCAAACACTGAAGCTTTCTTT.

V usage is TRBV6-1 and J usage is TRBJ2-7; D not certain. The CDR3 contains 13 residues. Trimming shortened V by 1 base and J by 6 bases, and 10 bases separated the two germline ends. The germline V gene has CDR1 MNHNS and CDR2 SASEGT. The CDR3 reads CASSEGLGFEQYF. The CDR3 DNA sequence: TGTGCCAGCAGTGAAGGGTTGGGGTTCGAGCAGTACTTC.

This chain uses TRBV29-1 with TRBJ2-7, with 9 bases identical to TRBD1. With V trimmed by 6 bases and J by 3 bases, 3 bases remained unmatched. The CDR3 is 12 residues long. Germline values: CDR1 SQVTM, CDR2 ANQGSEA. The CDR3 nucleotides are TGCAGCGTGGGACAGGGTTTCTACGAGCAGTACTTC. This sequence encodes CSVGQGFYEQYF.

The genes are TRBV12-5 and TRBJ1-1; D is unclear. This CDR3 comprises 13 residues. Deletions cut 0 bases from V and 5 bases from J, with 7 bases between. Germline CDR1 reads LGHNT; CDR2 reads FRNRAP. CDR3 region: CASGLVGGTEAFF. CDR3 DNA: TGTGCTAGTGGTTTGGTGGGAGGGACTGAAGCTTTCTTT.

The chain joins TRBV6-6 to TRBJ1-2; TRBD1 is a possible D gene (5 bases). CDR1 MNHNY and CDR2 SVGAGI come from the germline V gene (reference sequence). Trimming took off 2 bases at V and 4 bases at J, with 8 bases between the two ends. The CDR3 runs 13 residues. The CDR3 DNA is TGTGCCAGCAGTTACACCGGGGGCTATGGCTACACCTTC. Its protein product is CASSYTGGYGYTF.

The chain joins TRBV12-2 to TRBJ1-5. TRBV12-2 is noted as a pseudogene. This CDR3 is 17 amino acids long. CDR3 bases: TGTGCAAGTCGCTTAGCGAAGGGGGGGACAGGCAATCAGCCCCAGCATTTT. The encoded protein is CASRLAKGGTGNQPQHF.

The chain uses TRBV6-2 or TRBV6-3 and TRBJ1-1; D may be TRBD1 (6 bases). This CDR3 contains 12 residues. Germline lookup yields CDR1 MNHEY and CDR2 SVGEGT. V lost 6 bases and J 7 bases, leaving 12 bases between the germline ends. CDR3 nucleotides: TGTGCCAGCAGCCTCGCAGGGGTTGAAGCTTTCTTT. Translated, it gives CASSLAGVEAFF.

On this clone: The sample carries other DNA sequences with the same CDR3. The gene calls are TRBV18 and TRBJ1-3; D not resolved. The CDR3 spans 14 residues. Trimming removed 1 base from V and 4 bases from J, with 8 bases in between. Germline CDR1 and CDR2: KGHSH and LQKENI. Here the CDR3 DNA reads TGTGCCAGCTCACCACAGGGAACCGGAAACACCATATATTTT. This codes for CASSPQGTGNTIYF.

CDR3 sequence (DNA): TGTGCCAGCAGTACCGAAACTAATGAGCAGTTCTTC. Encoded protein: CASSTETNEQFF. V is TRBV12-3 or TRBV12-4 and J is TRBJ2-1; D gene ambiguous. This CDR3 contains 12 residues. Trimming took 5 bases from V and 7 from J, leaving 9 bases between them.

This clone came up a few times. The gene calls are TRBV7-6 and TRBJ1-3; D is undetermined. This CDR3 comprises 13 residues. Germline CDR1 reads SGHVS; CDR2 reads FNYEAQ. Trimming cost V 1 base and J 2 bases, with 3 bases left between them. In DNA, the CDR3 is TGTGCCAGCAGCTTAGTAGCTGGAAACACCATATATTTT. Its protein is CASSLVAGNTIYF.

V and J are TRBV7-8 and TRBJ2-1, with 7 bases matching TRBD1. This CDR3 comprises 15 residues. V lost 5 bases and J lost 2; bases outside the gene matches: 6. The germline CDR1 and CDR2 sequences are SGHVS and FQNEAQ. CDR3 amino acids: CASSLRQGTYNEQFF. The CDR3, as DNA: TGTGCCAGCAGCCTCCGACAGGGAACCTACAATGAGCAGTTCTTC.

This chain links TRBV11-2 with TRBJ1-6; TRBD1 agrees at 7 bases. With 2 bases clipped from V and 11 bases from J, the junction kept 6 bases outside the gene matches. CDR3 length equals 14 residues. Germline CDR1 and CDR2: SGHAT and FQNNGV. CDR3 DNA: TGTGCCAGCAGCTTACGGGTCAGGGGGACACCCCTCCACTTT. It encodes CASSLRVRGTPLHF.

As DNA, the CDR3 is TGTGCCACGCGGGGGAGCTCCTATAATTCACCCCTCCACTTT. Its protein product is CATRGSSYNSPLHF. J is TRBJ1-6 and V is TRBV6-5, with a possible D match to TRBD1 (5 bases). V shed 10 bases and J shed 0 bases, with 10 bases lying between them. The CDR3 runs to 14 residues. Looked up from germline, CDR1 is MNHEY and CDR2 is SVGAGI.

This rearrangement joins TRBV7-9 to TRBJ2-1; 7 nucleotides align to TRBD1. Germline CDR1 and CDR2: SEHNR and FQNEAQ (reference sequence). Trimming removed 4 bases from V and 0 bases from J; junction bases left unmatched: 3. The CDR3 runs 15 residues. CDR3 sequence reads: CASSSGQPSYNEQFF. As DNA, the CDR3 is TGTGCCAGCAGCTCGGGACAGCCCTCCTACAATGAGCAGTTCTTC.